This T cell receptor (beta chain) stems from a study of blood T cell repertoires in COVID-19. Whole-study context: Samples of COVID-19 (acute and convalescent) were obtained from the United States, Italy and Spain. T cells, B-cell-depleted T cells, or PBMCs supplied cDNA or gDNA.

As originally analysed: The authors estimated nucleated cell counts from reference gene primer amplification. Sequencing used immunoSEQ multiplex PCR; TCRdb keeps in-frame clones, though not all of them. D and trimming come from the DNA, and the V and J calls and clone size come from that table. The table shows 97,000 or so clones, with 78% occurring only once. The germline gives CDR1 LNHDA, CDR2 SQIVND (reference sequence). CDR3 length: 16 residues. J was trimmed by 8 bases and V by 5 bases; bases with no gene match: 13. The sequencing sample was made of peripheral blood. The TCR comes from a man in his fifties or sixties with active or convalescent COVID-19. This rearrangement joins TRBV19 to TRBJ2-1; TRBD2 agrees at 9 bases. The CDR3 protein is CASSPQFSGSRDEQFF. CDR3 nucleotides: TGTGCCAGTAGTCCCCAGTTTAGCGGGAGCAGGGATGAGCAGTTCTTC.